Following are 22 T cell receptor beta chains from one sample sequenced in a study of blood T cell repertoires in COVID-19. This table comes from immunoSEQ multiplex PCR, and its TCRdb copy is limited to in-frame clones, with some not included. The sample holds around 260,000 clones, 90% seen once. Sample: PBMCs or T cells enriched from blood (not recorded which). Receptors originate from a young woman who had recovered from COVID-19.

The V call is TRBV5-4, the J call TRBJ1-3, with 11 bases identical to TRBD1. The ends lost 3 bases at V and 2 bases at J; junction bases unmatched: 4. The CDR3 runs 16 residues. CDR1 and CDR2 (germline): SGHNT, YYREEE (reference sequence). The CDR3 sequence is CASSSRTGGTGNTIYF. CDR3 nucleotides: TGTGCCAGCAGCTCCCGGACAGGGGGCACTGGAAACACCATATATTTT.

The table lists this clone with a few counts. This chain links TRBV24-1 with TRBJ2-3, with 10 bases identical to TRBD2. V was clipped by 1 base and J by 1 base; unmatched bases: 4. From germline, CDR1 is KGHDR and CDR2 SFDVKD. The length of the CDR3 is 17 residues. The CDR3 sequence is CATSDLTLAGGTDTQYF. DNA for the CDR3: TGTGCCACCAGTGATTTAACCCTAGCGGGAGGCACAGATACGCAGTATTTT.

The J gene is TRBJ2-7, the V gene TRBV2, with D tentatively TRBD1 (5 bases). Germline assignment: CDR1 SNHLY and CDR2 FYNNEI. The CDR3 extends over 14 amino acids. The V end was cut by 4 bases, the J end by 3 bases, with 13 bases between. In DNA form, the CDR3 reads TGTGCCAGCAGTGGCCTAAAGGGGTTCTACGAGCAGTACTTC. Encoded protein: CASSGLKGFYEQYF.

This chain joins TRBV19 and TRBJ2-7; perhaps TRBD1 as D (6 bases). V shed 4 bases and J shed 1 base, with 11 bases lying between them. There are 14 residues in the CDR3. CDR1 is LNHDA and CDR2 is SQIVND in the germline V gene (reference sequence). CDR3 sequence: CASSTGTSSYEQYF. The CDR3, as DNA: TGTGCCAGTAGTACCGGGACATCTTCCTACGAGCAGTACTTC.

The count of this clone is one. This chain's CDR3 is CASSLMRRGTDTQYF. DNA of the CDR3: TGCGCCAGCAGCTTGATGCGTAGGGGAACAGATACGCAGTATTTT. The V call is TRBV5-1, the J call TRBJ2-3, with D possibly matching TRBD1 (5 bases). The length of the CDR3 is 15 residues. V lost 1 base and J lost 3, with 12 bases in between. Germline CDR1 and CDR2: SGHRS and YFSETQ. Full variable domain (missing parts from reference TRBV5-1 and TRBJ2-3): KAGVTQTPRYLIKTRGQQVTLSCSPISGHRSVSWYQQTPGQGLQFLFEYFSETQRNKGNFPGRFSGRQFSNSRSEMNVSTLELGDSALYLCASSLMRRGTDTQYFGPGTRLTVL.

J is TRBJ2-6 and V is TRBV19; 10 bases are shared with TRBD1. This CDR3 has 17 amino acids. The V and J ends lost 3 bases and 2 bases, in that order; junction bases with no gene match: 4. Germline V gives CDR1 LNHDA, CDR2 SQIVND (reference sequence). CDR3 region: CASSMGTGEAGANVLTF. The DNA of the CDR3 is TGTGCCAGTAGTATGGGGACAGGGGAGGCTGGGGCCAACGTCCTGACTTTC.

The V call is TRBV7-9, the J call TRBJ1-2; 9 positions match TRBD1. V was clipped by 4 bases and J by 7 bases; unmatched bases: 13. CDR3 length: 16 amino acids. Germline CDR1 SEHNR, CDR2 FQNEAQ (reference sequence). CDR3 bases: TGTGCCAGCAGCTGGGATCCGGGACAGGGTGGTGGTGGCTACACCTTC. Protein: CASSWDPGQGGGGYTF.

This clone appeared a few times. The V gene is TRBV27, the J gene TRBJ2-7, with 10 bases aligning to TRBD2. CDR1 is MNHEY, CDR2 SMNVEV, per germline (reference sequence). The ends lost 7 bases at V and 2 bases at J; junction bases unmatched: 8. This CDR3 comprises 15 residues. The CDR3 spells CASKRFLAGAYEQYF. DNA of the CDR3: TGTGCCAGCAAAAGGTTTCTAGCGGGAGCCTACGAGCAGTACTTC.

The chain couples TRBV5-3 to TRBJ2-5, with 13 bases fitting TRBD2. TRBV5-3 qualifies as an ORF whose function is uncertain. The CDR3 is made up of 20 amino acids. The J segment lost 5 bases and the V segment lost 4 bases, leaving 20 bases of the junction unmatched. This CDR3 reads CARSPHELAGGWESRETQYF. DNA for the CDR3: TGTGCCAGAAGCCCCCATGAACTAGCGGGAGGGTGGGAGTCAAGGGAGACCCAGTACTTC.

The chain has TRBV4-2 and TRBJ2-5; 9 bases fit TRBD1. The germline V gene encodes CDR1 LGHNA and CDR2 YNFKEQ. With V trimmed by 4 bases and J by 5 bases, 5 bases remained unmatched. This CDR3 region has 14 residues. The CDR3 sequence: CASSPRQGGETQYF. The CDR3 region has the DNA TGTGCCAGCAGCCCGCGACAGGGGGGGGAGACCCAGTACTTC.

The chain has TRBV10-3 and TRBJ2-1, with a tentative D call TRBD2 (6 bases). V lost 3 bases, J lost 7 bases, and 7 bases lay in between. Germline lookup yields CDR1 ENHRY and CDR2 SYGVKD. The CDR3 has 12 residues. CDR3 sequence (DNA): TGTGCCATCAGTGAAGGGACTAATGAGCAGTTCTTC. It encodes CAISEGTNEQFF.

The rearrangement links TRBV11-2 to TRBJ2-2, with a weak D call TRBD1 (5 bases). Looked up from germline, CDR1 is SGHAT and CDR2 is FQNNGV. The CDR3 runs 17 residues. Between the trimmed V and J ends, which lost 5 bases and 4 bases, there was a span of 20 bases. CDR3 DNA sequence: TGTGCCAGCAGCACCCGAATCCCGAGACAGTCCACCGGGGAGCTGTTTTTT. Translation gives CASSTRIPRQSTGELFF. Together with reference TRBV11-2 and TRBJ2-2, the CDR3 gives the full variable domain: EAGVAQSPRYKIIEKRQSVAFWCNPISGHATLYWYQQILGQGPKLLIQFQNNGVVDDSQLPKDRFSAERLKGVDSTLKIQPAKLEDSAVYLCASSTRIPRQSTGELFFGEGSRLTVL.

This sequence joins TRBV30 and TRBJ1-2; 7 bases match TRBD1. The CDR3 runs to 11 residues. The V gene's germline CDR1 is GTSNPN and CDR2 SVGIG (reference sequence). The V segment lost 5 bases and the J segment 5 bases; nucleotides outside the gene matches: 2. This chain's CDR3 is CAWETGYGYTF. The CDR3 DNA sequence: TGTGCCTGGGAGACAGGGTATGGCTACACCTTC.

V gene TRBV27 combines with J gene TRBJ1-1, with D possibly TRBD1 on 6 matching bases. Trimming cost V 3 bases and J 2 bases, with 13 bases left between them. Germline V gene sequence: CDR1 MNHEY, CDR2 SMNVEV (reference sequence). This CDR3 contains 15 residues. The CDR3 protein is CASSFHDRLNTEAFF. DNA of the CDR3: TGTGCCAGCAGTTTCCATGACAGGTTAAACACTGAAGCTTTCTTT.

This clone was recorded once. This chain uses TRBV5-1 with TRBJ2-7; TRBD1 matches 8 bases. CDR1 SGHRS and CDR2 YFSETQ come from the germline V gene. The trim removed 4 bases at V and 1 base at J, leaving 13 bases unmatched. This CDR3 has 17 amino acids. The CDR3 loop is CASSAGQGGPSSYEQYF. The DNA for the CDR3 is TGCGCCAGCAGCGCCGGACAGGGAGGCCCTTCATCCTACGAGCAGTACTTC.

This sequence joins TRBV6-5 and TRBJ2-3, with D perhaps matching TRBD1 (6 bases). The CDR3 extends over 13 amino acids. The germline V and J ends were trimmed by 8 bases and 3 bases, with 12 bases remaining between them. Germline loops: CDR1 MNHEY, CDR2 SVGAGI. CDR3 protein: CASEERGTDTQYF. CDR3 bases: TGTGCCAGCGAGGAAAGGGGGACAGATACGCAGTATTTT.

The V gene is TRBV4-1, the J gene TRBJ2-3, with 9 bases matching TRBD2. From germline, CDR1 is MGHRA and CDR2 YSYEKL. The CDR3 consists of 18 residues. Unmatched junction bases numbered 12, after V lost 0 bases and J lost 5 bases. CDR3 sequence: CASSQDFGGAGGGDTQYF. For the CDR3, the DNA is TGCGCCAGCAGCCAAGATTTCGGTGGTGCGGGAGGGGGAGATACGCAGTATTTT.

CDR3 loop: CASSLPGWGGPDYGYTF. The CDR3 nucleotides are TGTGCCAGCAGCCTCCCAGGATGGGGGGGACCGGACTATGGCTACACCTTC. The chain has TRBV5-6 and TRBJ1-2; D may be TRBD1 (5 bases). There are 17 residues in the CDR3. In germline, CDR1 is SGHDT, CDR2 YYEEEE. The V end lost 4 bases, the J end lost 3 bases, and 22 bases lay between the germline ends. The full variable domain, in which reference TRBV5-6 and TRBJ1-2 provide the parts outside the CDR3, is DAGVTQSPTHLIKTRGQQVTLRCSPKSGHDTVSWYQQALGQGPQFIFQYYEEEERQRGNFPDRFSGHQFPNYSSELNVNALLLGDSALYLCASSLPGWGGPDYGYTFGSGTRLTVV.

The CDR3 protein is CASSIWRGGGNQPQHF. CDR3 coding DNA: TGTGCCAGTAGTATATGGAGAGGCGGAGGCAATCAGCCCCAGCATTTT. This chain uses TRBV19 with TRBJ1-5; D is undetermined. V was shortened by 2 bases and J by 2 bases, with 13 bases between the two germline ends. The V gene's germline CDR1 is LNHDA and CDR2 SQIVND (reference sequence). The CDR3 is 16 residues long.

V gene TRBV7-8 combines with J gene TRBJ2-1, with D tentatively TRBD1 (5 bases). V lost 3 bases to trimming and J lost 10 bases, with 22 bases between them. The CDR3 totals 16 residues. CDR1 and CDR2 from the germline V gene are SGHVS and FQNEAQ. CDR3 in DNA: TGTGCCAGCAGCTTGGAAGGGGCATGGCGGTTGTGGGAGCAGTTCTTC. Encoded protein: CASSLEGAWRLWEQFF.

The V gene is TRBV29-1, the J gene TRBJ1-2; no clear D gene. The V and J ends lost 1 base and 1 base respectively, with 7 bases between them. The CDR3 loop spans 13 amino acids. Germline V gene sequence: CDR1 SQVTM, CDR2 ANQGSEA. The CDR3 protein is CSVEGRFNYGYTF. CDR3 DNA sequence: TGCAGCGTTGAAGGGCGGTTTAACTATGGCTACACCTTC.

The J gene is TRBJ2-5, the V gene TRBV9; 8 bases are shared with TRBD2. Losses at the gene ends were 0 bases for V and 1 base for J; bases not matched to a gene: 2. The germline gives CDR1 SGDLS, CDR2 YYNGEE. The CDR3 covers 15 residues. CDR3 sequence (DNA): TGTGCCAGCAGCGTAGCTCTAGCGGGCCAAGAGACCCAGTACTTC. Its protein product is CASSVALAGQETQYF.